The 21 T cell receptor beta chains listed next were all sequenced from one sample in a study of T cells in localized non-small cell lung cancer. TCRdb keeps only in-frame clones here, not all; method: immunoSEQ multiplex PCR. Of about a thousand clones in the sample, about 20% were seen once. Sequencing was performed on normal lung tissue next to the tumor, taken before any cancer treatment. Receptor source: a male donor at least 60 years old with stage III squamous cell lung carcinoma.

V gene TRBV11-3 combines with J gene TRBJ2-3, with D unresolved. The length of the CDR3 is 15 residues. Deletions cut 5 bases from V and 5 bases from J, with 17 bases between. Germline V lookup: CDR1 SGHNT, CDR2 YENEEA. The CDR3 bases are TGTGCCAGCAGCCATAGGGATAGATTTAGAGATACGCAGTATTTT. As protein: CASSHRDRFRDTQYF. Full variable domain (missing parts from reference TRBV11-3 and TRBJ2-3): EAGVVQSPRYKIIEKKQPVAFWCNPISGHNTLYWYLQNLGQGPELLIRYENEEAVDDSQLPKDRFSAERLKGVDSTLKIQPAELGDSAVYLCASSHRDRFRDTQYFGPGTRLTVL.

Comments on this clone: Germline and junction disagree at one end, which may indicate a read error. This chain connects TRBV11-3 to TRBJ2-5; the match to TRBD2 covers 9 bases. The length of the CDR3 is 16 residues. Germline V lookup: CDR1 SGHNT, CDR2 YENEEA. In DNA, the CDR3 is TGTGCCAGCAGCTTAGGACCGCGGGAGGGCCAAAAGACCCAGTACTTC. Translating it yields CASSLGPREGQKTQYF.

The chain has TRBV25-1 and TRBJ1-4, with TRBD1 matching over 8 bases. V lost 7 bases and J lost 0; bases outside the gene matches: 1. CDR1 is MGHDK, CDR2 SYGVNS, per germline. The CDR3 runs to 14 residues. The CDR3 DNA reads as TGTGCCAGCATGGACAGGGCAACTAATGAAAAACTGTTTTTT. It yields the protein CASMDRATNEKLFF.

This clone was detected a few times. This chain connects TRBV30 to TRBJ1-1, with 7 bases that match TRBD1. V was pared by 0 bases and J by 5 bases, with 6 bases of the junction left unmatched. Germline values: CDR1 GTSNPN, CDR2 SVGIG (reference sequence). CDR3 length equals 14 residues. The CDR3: CAWSVLRGDTEAFF. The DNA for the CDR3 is TGTGCCTGGAGTGTACTCAGGGGGGATACTGAAGCTTTCTTT.

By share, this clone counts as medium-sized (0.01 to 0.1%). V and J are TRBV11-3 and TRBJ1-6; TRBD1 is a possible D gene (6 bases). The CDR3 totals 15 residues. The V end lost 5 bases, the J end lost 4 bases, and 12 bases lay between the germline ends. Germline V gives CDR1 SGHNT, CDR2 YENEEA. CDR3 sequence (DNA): TGTGCCAGCAGCGACTGGACAGCTTATAATTCACCCCTCCACTTT. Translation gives CASSDWTAYNSPLHF.

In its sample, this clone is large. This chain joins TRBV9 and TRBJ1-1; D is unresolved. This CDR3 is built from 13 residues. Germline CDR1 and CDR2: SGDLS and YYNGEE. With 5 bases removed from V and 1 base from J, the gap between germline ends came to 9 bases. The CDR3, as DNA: TGTGCCAGCAGTGATAACAGGAACACTGAAGCTTTCTTT. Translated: CASSDNRNTEAFF.

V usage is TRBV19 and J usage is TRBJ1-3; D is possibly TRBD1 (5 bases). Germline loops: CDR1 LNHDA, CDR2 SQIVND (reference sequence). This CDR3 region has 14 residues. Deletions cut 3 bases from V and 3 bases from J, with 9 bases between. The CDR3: CASSIRDFGNTIYF. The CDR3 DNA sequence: TGTGCCAGTAGTATCAGGGACTTTGGAAACACCATATATTTT.

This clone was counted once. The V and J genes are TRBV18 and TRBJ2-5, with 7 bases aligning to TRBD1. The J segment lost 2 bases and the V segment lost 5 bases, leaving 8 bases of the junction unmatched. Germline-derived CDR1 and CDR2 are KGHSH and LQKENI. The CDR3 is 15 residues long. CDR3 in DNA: TGTGCCAGCTCATTTAACCAGGGACAGCAAGAGACCCAGTACTTC. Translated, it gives CASSFNQGQQETQYF.

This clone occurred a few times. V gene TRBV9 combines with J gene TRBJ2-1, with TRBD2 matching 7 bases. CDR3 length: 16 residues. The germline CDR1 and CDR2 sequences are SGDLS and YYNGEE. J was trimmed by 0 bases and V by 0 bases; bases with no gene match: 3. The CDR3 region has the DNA TGTGCCAGCAGCGTAGCTAGCGGCCGCTCCTACAATGAGCAGTTCTTC. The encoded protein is CASSVASGRSYNEQFF.

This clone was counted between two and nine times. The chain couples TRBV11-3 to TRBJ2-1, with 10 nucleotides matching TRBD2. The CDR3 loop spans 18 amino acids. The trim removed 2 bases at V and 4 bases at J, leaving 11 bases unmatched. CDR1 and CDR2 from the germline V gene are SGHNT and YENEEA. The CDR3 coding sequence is TGTGCCAGCAGCTTAATGGGACTAGCGTTGGGAGTATACAATGAGCAGTTCTTC. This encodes CASSLMGLALGVYNEQFF.

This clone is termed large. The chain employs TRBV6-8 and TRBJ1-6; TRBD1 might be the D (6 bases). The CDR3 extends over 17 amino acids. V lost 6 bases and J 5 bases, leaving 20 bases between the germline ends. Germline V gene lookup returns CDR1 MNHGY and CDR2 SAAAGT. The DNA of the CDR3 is TGTGCCAGCAGAGGGGGAGGACCTGTTATCAATAATTCACCCCTCCACTTT. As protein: CASRGGGPVINNSPLHF.

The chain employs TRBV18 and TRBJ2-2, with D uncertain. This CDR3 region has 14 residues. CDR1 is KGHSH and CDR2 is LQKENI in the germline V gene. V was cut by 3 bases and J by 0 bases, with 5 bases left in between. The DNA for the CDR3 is TGTGCCAGCTCACCCGGAACGAACACCGGGGAGCTGTTTTTT. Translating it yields CASSPGTNTGELFF.

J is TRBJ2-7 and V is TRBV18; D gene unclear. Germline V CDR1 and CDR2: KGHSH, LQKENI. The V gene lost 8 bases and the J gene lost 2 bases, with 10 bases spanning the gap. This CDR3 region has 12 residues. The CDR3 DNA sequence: TGTGCCAGCCTTGGAGAGACCTACGAGCAGTACTTC. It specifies CASLGETYEQYF.

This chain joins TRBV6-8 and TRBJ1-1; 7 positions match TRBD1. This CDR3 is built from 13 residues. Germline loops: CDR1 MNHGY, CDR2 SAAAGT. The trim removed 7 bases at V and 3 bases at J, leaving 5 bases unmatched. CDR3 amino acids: CASTGQVHTEAFF. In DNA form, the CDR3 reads TGTGCCAGCACCGGACAGGTCCACACTGAAGCTTTCTTT.

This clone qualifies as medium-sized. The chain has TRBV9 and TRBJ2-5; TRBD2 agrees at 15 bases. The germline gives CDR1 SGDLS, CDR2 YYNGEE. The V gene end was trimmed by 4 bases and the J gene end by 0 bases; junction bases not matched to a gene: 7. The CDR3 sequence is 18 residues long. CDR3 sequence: CASSSGLAGGGYQETQYF. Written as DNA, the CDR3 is TGTGCCAGCAGCTCGGGACTAGCGGGGGGCGGGTACCAAGAGACCCAGTACTTC.

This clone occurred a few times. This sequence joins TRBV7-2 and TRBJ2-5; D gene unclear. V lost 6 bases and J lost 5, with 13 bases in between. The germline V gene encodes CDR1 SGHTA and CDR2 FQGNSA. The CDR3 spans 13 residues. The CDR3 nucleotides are TGTGCCAGCAGACCAAGCGTAGGGGAGACCCAGTACTTC. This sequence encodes CASRPSVGETQYF.

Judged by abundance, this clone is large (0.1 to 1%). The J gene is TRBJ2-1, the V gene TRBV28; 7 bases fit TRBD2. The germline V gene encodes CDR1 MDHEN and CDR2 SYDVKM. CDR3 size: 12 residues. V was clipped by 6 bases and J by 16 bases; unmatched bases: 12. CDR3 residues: CASRTAGTVQFF. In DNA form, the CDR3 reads TGTGCCAGCAGGACAGCGGGGACGGTGCAATTCTTC.

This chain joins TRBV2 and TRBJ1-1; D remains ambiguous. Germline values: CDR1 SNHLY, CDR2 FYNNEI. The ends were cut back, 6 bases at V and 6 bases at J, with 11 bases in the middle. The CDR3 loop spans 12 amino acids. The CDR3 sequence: CASSPGRAEAFF. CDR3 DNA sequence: TGTGCCAGCAGCCCCGGACGGGCTGAAGCTTTCTTT.

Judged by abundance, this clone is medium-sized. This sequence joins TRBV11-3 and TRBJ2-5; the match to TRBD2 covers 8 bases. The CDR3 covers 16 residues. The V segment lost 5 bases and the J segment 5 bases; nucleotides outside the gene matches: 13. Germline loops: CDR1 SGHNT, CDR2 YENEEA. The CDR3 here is CASSPGSSGLAETQYF. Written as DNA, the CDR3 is TGTGCCAGCAGCCCCGGCTCTTCCGGACTAGCTGAGACCCAGTACTTC. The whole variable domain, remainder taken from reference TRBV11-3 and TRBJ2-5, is EAGVVQSPRYKIIEKKQPVAFWCNPISGHNTLYWYLQNLGQGPELLIRYENEEAVDDSQLPKDRFSAERLKGVDSTLKIQPAELGDSAVYLCASSPGSSGLAETQYFGPGTRLLVL.

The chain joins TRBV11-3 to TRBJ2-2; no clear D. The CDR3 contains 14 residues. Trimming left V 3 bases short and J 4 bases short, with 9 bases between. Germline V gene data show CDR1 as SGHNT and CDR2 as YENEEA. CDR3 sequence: CASSFATPTGELFF. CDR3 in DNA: TGTGCCAGCAGCTTCGCAACCCCCACCGGGGAGCTGTTTTTT.

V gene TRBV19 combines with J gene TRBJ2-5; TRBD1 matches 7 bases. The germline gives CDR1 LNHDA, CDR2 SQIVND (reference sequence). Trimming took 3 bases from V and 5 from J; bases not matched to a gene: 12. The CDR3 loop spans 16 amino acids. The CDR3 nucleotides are TGTGCCAGTAGTATGGGGAGAGGAAGGGGGCCGGAGACCCAGTACTTC. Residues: CASSMGRGRGPETQYF.